This record concerns one T cell receptor beta chain sequence. Its specificity is unknown. The same CDR3 can be traced to other DNA sequences in this sample. TCRdb's table, derived via immunoSEQ multiplex PCR, lists solely in-frame clones and lacks some. The sample includes about 60,000 clones, about 96% seen only once; the top ten take approximately 1%. The record originates from a study of cytomegalovirus exposure and HLA in healthy donors. The wider study: Both the roughly 120 validation repertoires and the roughly 700 first-cohort repertoires used the same platform, as reported by a later analysis.

Study observations and caveats: High specificity and sensitivity for cytomegalovirus status were reported for the classifier. There were 164 TCR beta chains listed as cytomegalovirus-associated. A few CMV-associated chains were confirmed in vitro to be specific for CMV antigens.

This CDR3 has 16 residues. Trimming at V came to 2 bases and at J to 0 bases, leaving 5 bases not matched to a gene. CDR1 is SQVTM, CDR2 ANQGSEA, per germline. Sequencing was done on a sample of PBMCs. This chain joins TRBV29-1 and TRBJ2-3; TRBD1 aligns across 10 bases. The clonotype comes from a man aged 18 to 30 in good health and CMV-seronegative. Here the CDR3 DNA reads TGCAGCGTTGAAAGCCGGGACAGGGGAAGCACAGATACGCAGTATTTT. Its protein is CSVESRDRGSTDTQYF.